This T cell receptor beta chain appears in the sequencing data of a study of blood T cell repertoires in COVID-19. Looking at the study overall: Italy, Spain and the United States were the sources of the convalescent and acute COVID-19 samples.

Using immunoSEQ multiplex PCR, the repertoire was profiled, and TCRdb retains in-frame clones only, with some absent. The sample lists some 270,000 clones; about 80% were seen once. This CDR3 has 16 residues. The ends lost 1 base at V and 4 bases at J; junction bases unmatched: 10. Germline assignment: CDR1 LNHDA and CDR2 SQIVND (reference sequence). Sequencing was done on a sample of PBMCs or T cells enriched from blood (not recorded which). The chain is built from TRBV19 and TRBJ2-7; 7 bases match TRBD2. This TCR was sampled from a man aged 45-65 years who had recovered from COVID-19. The CDR3 DNA reads as TGTGCCAGTAGTATAGGGTTAGCGGGTCTCGGGTACGAGCAGTACTTC. Residues: CASSIGLAGLGYEQYF.